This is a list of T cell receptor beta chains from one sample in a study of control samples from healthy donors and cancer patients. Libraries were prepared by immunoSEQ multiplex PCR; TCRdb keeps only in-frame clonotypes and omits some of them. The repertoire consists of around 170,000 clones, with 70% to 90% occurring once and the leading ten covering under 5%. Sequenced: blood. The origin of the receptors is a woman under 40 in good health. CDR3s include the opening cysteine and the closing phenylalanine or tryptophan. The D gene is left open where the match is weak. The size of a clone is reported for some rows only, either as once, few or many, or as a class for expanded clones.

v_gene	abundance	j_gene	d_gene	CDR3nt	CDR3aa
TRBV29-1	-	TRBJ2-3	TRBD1	TGCAGCGTTGTCACTTGGGACAGGGTGACAGATACGCAGTATTTT	CSVVTWDRVTDTQYF
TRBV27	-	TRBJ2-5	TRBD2	TGTGCCAGCAGTTTATTCCCTAGCGGGAGTTGGGAGACCCAGTACTTC	CASSLFPSGSWETQYF
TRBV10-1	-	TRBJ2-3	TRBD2	TGCGCCAGCAGTTCCACGACTAGCGGGGGGTTCATCACAGATACGCAGTATTTT	CASSSTTSGGFITDTQYF
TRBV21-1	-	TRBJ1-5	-	TGTGCCAGCAGCCACGGGGGCCCAATGCGGCAGCCCCAGCATTTT	CASSHGGPMRQPQHF
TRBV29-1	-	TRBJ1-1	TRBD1	TGCAGCGTTCGTGGGGGACAGGGGGCCTCTGAAGCTTTCTTT	CSVRGGQGASEAFF
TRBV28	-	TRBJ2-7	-	TGTGCCAGCAGTTTACCACGGGGTCGCAACGAGCAGTACTTC	CASSLPRGRNEQYF
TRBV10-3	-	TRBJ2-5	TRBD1	TGTGCCATCAGTGCCGGGACAGGGGGCGTTGAGGAGACCCAGTACTTC	CAISAGTGGVEETQYF
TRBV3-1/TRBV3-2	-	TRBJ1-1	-	TGTGCCAGCAGCCAAGACCCCGGTGGCGCTTTCTTT	CASSQDPGGAFF
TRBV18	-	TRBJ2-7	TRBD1	TGTGCCAGCTCATCCGGGACAGGGGGCTACGAGCAGTACTTC	CASSSGTGGYEQYF
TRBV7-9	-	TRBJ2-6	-	TGTGCCAGCACCCCCCCCCTCTCTGGGGCCAACGTCCTGACTTTC	CASTPPLSGANVLTF
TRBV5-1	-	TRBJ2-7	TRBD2	TGCGCCAGCAGCCCCCGGGAGGGAGTGCTCGAGCAGTACTTC	CASSPREGVLEQYF
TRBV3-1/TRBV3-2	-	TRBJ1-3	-	TGTGCCAGCAGCCAAGGGGCGGGGGGGCCAGGAAACACCATATATTTT	CASSQGAGGPGNTIYF
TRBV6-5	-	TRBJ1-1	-	TGTGCCGGCGGGGGGCGCGGGGAAGCTTTCTTT	CAGGGRGEAFF
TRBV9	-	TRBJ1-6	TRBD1	TGTGCCAGCAGTGTGACACAGGGGAGCGATTCACCCCTCCACTTT	CASSVTQGSDSPLHF
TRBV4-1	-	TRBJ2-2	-	TGCGCCAGCTTAGTGGGAGGGGGAGAAACCGGGGAGCTGTTTTTT	CASLVGGGETGELFF
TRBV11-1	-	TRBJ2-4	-	TGTGCCAGCACTAACCGGGACGGAATAGCCAAAAACATTCAGTACTTC	CASTNRDGIAKNIQYF
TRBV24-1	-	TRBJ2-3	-	TGTGCCACCAGTGATGGATGGTGGGTCGGAGATACGCAGTATTTT	CATSDGWWVGDTQYF
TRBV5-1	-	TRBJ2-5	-	TGCGCCAGCAGCTTGGAGGGGAATAAAGGAGAGACCCAGTACTTC	CASSLEGNKGETQYF
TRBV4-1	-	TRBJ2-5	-	TGCGCCAGCAGCCAAGTCGGAGGGACAGAAGAAGAGACCCAGTACTTC	CASSQVGGTEEETQYF
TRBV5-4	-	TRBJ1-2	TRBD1	TGTGCCAGCAGCGCCGGGACAGGGTATTTGAACTATGGCTACACCTTC	CASSAGTGYLNYGYTF
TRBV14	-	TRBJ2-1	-	TGTGCCAGCAGCCCTAGAGCCAACTCCTACAATGAGCAGTTCTTC	CASSPRANSYNEQFF
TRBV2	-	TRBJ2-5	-	TGTGCCAGCGCATCTTGGGGGCCAGGGCGGGAGACCCAGTACTTC	CASASWGPGRETQYF
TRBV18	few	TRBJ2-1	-	TGTGCCAGCTCACCACTAGTGGCCAATGAGCAGTTCTTC	CASSPLVANEQFF
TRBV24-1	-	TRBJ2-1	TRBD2	TGTGCCACCAGTCTGGGCAGCGGGAGGGCCGTCGGCTACAATGAGCAGTTCTTC	CATSLGSGRAVGYNEQFF
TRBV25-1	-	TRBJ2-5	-	TGTGCCAGCAACAGGGTCGAAGAGACCCAGTACTTC	CASNRVEETQYF
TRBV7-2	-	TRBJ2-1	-	TGTGCCAGCAGCTTAGTGTCGACAGTCAATGAGCAGTTCTTC	CASSLVSTVNEQFF
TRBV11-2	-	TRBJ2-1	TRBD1	TGTGCCAGCAGCTTAAAGGGGGGACAGGGAGCCTACAATGAGCAGTTCTTC	CASSLKGGQGAYNEQFF
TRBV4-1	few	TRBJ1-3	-	TGCGCCGCCGCCGGCTCTGGAAACACCATATATTTT	CAAAGSGNTIYF
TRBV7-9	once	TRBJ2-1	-	TGTGCCAGCAGCTTACTCAGACCGGGACGGAAAATAAATGAGCAGTTCTTC	CASSLLRPGRKINEQFF
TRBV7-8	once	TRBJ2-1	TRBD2	TGTGCCAGCAGCTTAGAGGCGCGTGGGACTAGCGGGGGGGTGTGGCAGTTCTTC	CASSLEARGTSGGVWQFF
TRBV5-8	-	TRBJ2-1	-	TGTGCCAGCAGCGCGGGAACTTCGGCCTACAATGAGCAGTTCTTC	CASSAGTSAYNEQFF
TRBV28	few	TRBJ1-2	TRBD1	TGTGCCAGCAGTTTATATCAGGGGGACTATGGCTACACCTTC	CASSLYQGDYGYTF
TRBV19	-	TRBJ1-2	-	TGTGCCAGTAGTAGCAACAGAGCTAACTATGGCTACACCTTC	CASSSNRANYGYTF
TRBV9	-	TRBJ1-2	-	TGTGCCAGCAGCGAGGGGGATTCGGACAGCTATAACTATGGCTACACCTTC	CASSEGDSDSYNYGYTF
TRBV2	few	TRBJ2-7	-	TGTGCCAGCAGTGAAAGGGCAGCAGTACTCTACGAGCAGTACTTC	CASSERAAVLYEQYF
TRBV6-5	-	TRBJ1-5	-	TGTGCCAGTAAACGGGATTTTAGCAATCAGCCCCAGCATTTT	CASKRDFSNQPQHF
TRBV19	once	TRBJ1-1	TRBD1	TGTGCCAGTAGAGGGGGCTCGGGGATGAACACTGAAGCTTTCTTT	CASRGGSGMNTEAFF
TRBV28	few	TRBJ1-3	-	TGTGCCAGCAGTTGGAGGGGCTCTGGAAACACCATATATTTT	CASSWRGSGNTIYF
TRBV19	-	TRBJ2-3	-	TGTGCCACTATCTCCGAGTCCACAGATACGCAGTATTTT	CATISESTDTQYF
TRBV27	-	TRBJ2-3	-	TGTGCCAGCTCCAACAGGCGCCACACAGATACGCAGTATTTT	CASSNRRHTDTQYF
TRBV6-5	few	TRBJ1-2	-	TGTGCCAGCAGACAGGGATCGGGTGGCTACACCTTC	CASRQGSGGYTF
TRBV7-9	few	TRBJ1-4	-	TGTGCCAGCAGCTTAGCGCAGGGCAATGAAAAACTGTTTTTT	CASSLAQGNEKLFF
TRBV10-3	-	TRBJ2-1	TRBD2	TGTGCCACCAAGACTAGCGGGACCCACAATGAGCAGTTCTTC	CATKTSGTHNEQFF
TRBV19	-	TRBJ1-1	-	TGTGCCAGTACCTTAGGGGCGACTGAAGCTTTCTTT	CASTLGATEAFF
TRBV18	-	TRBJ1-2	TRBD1	TGTGCCAGCTCACCGACAGGGAACTATGGCTACACCTTC	CASSPTGNYGYTF
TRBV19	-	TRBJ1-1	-	TGTGCCAGTAGTAAACCCCGGGCTGAAGCTTTCTTT	CASSKPRAEAFF
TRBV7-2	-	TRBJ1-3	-	TGTGCCAGCAGCTCCCCACGTGGTTTAACCGGCTCTGGAAACACCATATATTTT	CASSSPRGLTGSGNTIYF
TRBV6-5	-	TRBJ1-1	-	TGTGCCAGCAGTTGGAGATTGAACACTGAAGCTTTCTTT	CASSWRLNTEAFF
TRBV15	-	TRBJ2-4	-	TGTGCCACCAGCCCGGAACAAGACAGGAAAAACATTCAGTACTTC	CATSPEQDRKNIQYF
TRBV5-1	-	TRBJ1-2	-	TGCGCCAGCAGCCCCCAGGGAACAGACGGCTACACCTTC	CASSPQGTDGYTF